Frequency places the clone carrying this T cell receptor beta chain as medium-sized. The antigen is not known. The method, 5' RACE with UMI labels, was used to prepare the TRB cDNA libraries. One entry per CDR3 protein, without DNA, is what TCRdb gives after re-calling the 5' RACE reads. The listing records 3,800 or so distinct CDR3 sequences. This sample was taken from a study of CXCR3-negative and CXCR3-positive naive CD8 T cells. Study outcomes and limitations: The study found CXCR3 expression partially decreased after cryopreservation and ran most assays on fresh PBMCs. Similarly elevated diversity marked both naive subsets, with memory CD8+ cells showing far lower diversity.

Triplicate sorts, around 310,000 cells apiece, were made for each CD8+ T cell subset. By phenotype, naive CD8+ T cells were CD45RO-CCR7+CD27+CD95-. The specimen sequenced was naive CXCR3- CD8+ T cells from blood. Subset indicated: CD45RO-CCR7+CD27+CD95- naive CD8+ T cells lacking CXCR3 (TNR3-). The sequence derives from a human donor in good health. Some clones in this sample may be carry-over from other donors' samples.

The CDR3 here is CASSHDSYNSPLHF. The J gene is TRBJ1-6, the V gene TRBV7-9; TCRdb indicates TRBD1, and absent DNA this call remains unverified. The CDR3 is 14 residues long. CDR1 and CDR2 (germline): SEHNR, FQNEAQ (reference sequence).